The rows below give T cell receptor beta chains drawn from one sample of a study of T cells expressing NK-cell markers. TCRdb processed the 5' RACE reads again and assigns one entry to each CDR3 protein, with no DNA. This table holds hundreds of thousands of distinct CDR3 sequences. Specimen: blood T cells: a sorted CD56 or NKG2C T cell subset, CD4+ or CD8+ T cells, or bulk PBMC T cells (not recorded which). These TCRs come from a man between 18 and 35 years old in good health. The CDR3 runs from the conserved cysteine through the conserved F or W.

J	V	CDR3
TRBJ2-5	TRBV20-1	CSAVWGVETQYF
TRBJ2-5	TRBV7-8	CASRKRGQGGETQYF
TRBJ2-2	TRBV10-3	CAISESAVITGELFF
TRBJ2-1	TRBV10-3	CAIRPGQGAHEQFF
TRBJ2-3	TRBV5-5	CASSLGQGGGTDTQYF
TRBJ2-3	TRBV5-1	CASLSDGTDTQYF
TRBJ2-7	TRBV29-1	CSGRQFRDEQYF
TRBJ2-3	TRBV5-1	CASSAEGQGTDTQYF
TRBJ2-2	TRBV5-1	CASSLAGRAITGELFF
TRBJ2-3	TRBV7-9	CASSPLDRGSTDTQYF
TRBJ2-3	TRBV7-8	CASSPQTSGKWMDTQYF
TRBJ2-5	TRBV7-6	CASSFGTQETQYF
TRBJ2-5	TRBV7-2	CASVRVSSQETQYF
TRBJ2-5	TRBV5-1	CASSLWASGQETQYF
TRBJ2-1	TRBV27	CASSPVFPGGNNEQFF
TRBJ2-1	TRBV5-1	CASSIGLAGGSNEQFF
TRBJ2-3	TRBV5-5	CASSSPSTPSTDTQYF
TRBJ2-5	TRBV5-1	CASSTGRVETQYF
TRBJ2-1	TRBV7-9	CASSSASWTNEQFF
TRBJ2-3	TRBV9	CASSHSGGGTDTQYF
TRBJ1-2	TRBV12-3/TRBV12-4	CASSRRQPNNYGYTF
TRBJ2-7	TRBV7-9	CASSWSGTSGRYEQYF
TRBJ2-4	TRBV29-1	CSGLRDPQNIQYF
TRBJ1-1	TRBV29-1	CSGWARAGPEAFF
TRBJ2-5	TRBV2	CASSESRIETQYF
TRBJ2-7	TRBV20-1	CSARTAVKVGEQYF
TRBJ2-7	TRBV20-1	CSALDRPSSYEQYF
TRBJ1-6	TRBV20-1	CSASRGQPNSPLHF
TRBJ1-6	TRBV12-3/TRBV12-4	CASCTKFRSPLHF
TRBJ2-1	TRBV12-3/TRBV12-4	CASSFGQVQFF
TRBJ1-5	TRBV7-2	CASSSLGPGSNQPQHF
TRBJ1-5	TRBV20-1	CSANRGGSFNQPQHF
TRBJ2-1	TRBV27	CASSFRGQGYEQFF
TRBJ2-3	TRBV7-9	CASRATGHPTDTQYF
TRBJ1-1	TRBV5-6	CASSSQGRNTEAFF
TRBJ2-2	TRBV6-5	CASSFNGTSYTGELFF
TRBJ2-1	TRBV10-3	CAISAQQGIYNEQFF
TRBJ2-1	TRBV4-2	CASSPTQVPGLAGGDNEQFF
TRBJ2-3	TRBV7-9	CASSRYGGIRDTQYF
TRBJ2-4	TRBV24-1	CATNGVAKNIQYF
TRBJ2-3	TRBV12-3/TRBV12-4	CASSRDIADTQYF
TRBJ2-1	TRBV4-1	CASSHITGTVYNEQFF
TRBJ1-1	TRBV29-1	CSALPGWRLMNTEAFF
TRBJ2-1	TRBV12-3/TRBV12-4	CASSFRRGDEQFF
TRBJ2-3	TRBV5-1	CASKTGLASDTQYF
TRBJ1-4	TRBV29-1	CSVTRGPNEKLFF
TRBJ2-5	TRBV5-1	CASSEGRETQYF
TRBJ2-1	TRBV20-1	CSASMTSGSQNEQFF